This entry describes one T cell receptor beta chain. Antigen: not known. Time point meaning: week 11, during vaccination. The study gave 300 ug of mutant IDH1 20-mer peptide per vaccine dose, with topical imiquimod. This entry belongs to a study of a mutant IDH1 vaccine in newly diagnosed glioma. Study-wide background: Administration of eight vaccinations to patients took place in weeks 1, 3, 5, 7, 11, 15, 19, 23. Treated patients were approximately 60% male, roughly 40% female, mean age around 40 years. Patients previously underwent radiotherapy, temozolomide, or both, and most underwent both.

Looked up from germline, CDR1 is ENHRY and CDR2 is SYGVKD. The CDR3 sequence is 13 residues long. The ends were cut back, 2 bases at V and 10 bases at J, with 9 bases in the middle. Findings and caveats of the study: Vaccination induced immune responses in around 94% of patients.

Produced via immunoSEQ multiplex PCR; TCRdb's table is partial and in-frame only. The top ten clones hold less than 2% of a sample with more than 50,000 clones, 75% to 90% of them seen once. This sample comprised PBMCs, obtained from a glioma patient whose treatment included an IDH1 peptide vaccine. The J gene is TRBJ1-6, the V gene TRBV10-3; D unresolved. This receptor was identified in a man aged 35-49 years with glioma. CDR3: CAISEGLKSPLHF. DNA of the CDR3: TGTGCCATCAGTGAGGGGTTGAAGTCACCCCTCCACTTT.